This T cell receptor (beta chain) was sequenced during a study of human T cells and chemical hapten exposure. As for the study in general: Patch tests put 0.01% DPC on the upper back, and the results were checked at 6 days. Patients having alopecia areata, totalis or universalis were mostly female.

Germline V gene data show CDR1 as SGHRS and CDR2 as YFSETQ. With 1 base removed from V and 3 bases from J, the gap between germline ends came to 18 bases. The CDR3 has 17 amino acids. Regarding time point: patch test 2, 6 weeks after DPC sensitization. The treatment was: therapeutic diphenylcyclopropenone sensitization with weekly scalp DPC. A single record per CDR3 protein comes from TCRdb applying MiXCR to the RACE reads. The sample has 360,000 or so distinct CDR3 sequences; 6% to 7% are singletons. This chain links TRBV5-1 with TRBJ2-3; possibly TRBD1 or TRBD2 for D (6 bases each). Sequences were derived from whole blood, sampled in connection with sensitization to the hapten diphenylcyclopropenone (DPC). This TCR came from a young woman with alopecia areata. Some clones in this sample may be carry-over from other donors' samples. The CDR3 bases are TGCGCCAGCAGCTTGTGGGGGGCCACACGTGGGACAGATACGCAGTATTTT. Translation: CASSLWGATRGTDTQYF.